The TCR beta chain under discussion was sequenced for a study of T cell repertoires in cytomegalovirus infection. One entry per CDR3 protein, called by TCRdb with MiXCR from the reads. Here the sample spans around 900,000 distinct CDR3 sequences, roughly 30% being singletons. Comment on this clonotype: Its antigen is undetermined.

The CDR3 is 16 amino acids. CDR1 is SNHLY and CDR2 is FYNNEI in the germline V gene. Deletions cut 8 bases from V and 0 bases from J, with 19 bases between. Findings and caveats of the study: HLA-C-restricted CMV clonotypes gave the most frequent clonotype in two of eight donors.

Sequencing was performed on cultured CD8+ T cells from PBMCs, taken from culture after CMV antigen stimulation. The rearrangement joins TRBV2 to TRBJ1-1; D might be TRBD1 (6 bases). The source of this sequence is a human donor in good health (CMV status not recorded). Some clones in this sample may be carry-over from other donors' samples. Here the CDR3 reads CASPTRRGEMNTEAFF. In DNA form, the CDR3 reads TGTGCCAGCCCAACGAGGAGGGGGGAGATGAACACTGAAGCTTTCTTT.